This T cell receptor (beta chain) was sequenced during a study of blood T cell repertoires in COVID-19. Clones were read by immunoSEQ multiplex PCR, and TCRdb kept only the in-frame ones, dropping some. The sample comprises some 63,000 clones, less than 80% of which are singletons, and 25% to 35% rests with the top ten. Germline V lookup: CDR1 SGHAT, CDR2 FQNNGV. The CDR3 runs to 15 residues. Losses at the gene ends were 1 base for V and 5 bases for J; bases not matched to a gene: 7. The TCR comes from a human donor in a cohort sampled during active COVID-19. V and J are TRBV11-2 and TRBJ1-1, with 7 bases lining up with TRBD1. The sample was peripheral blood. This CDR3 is CASSLVSGGRTEAFF. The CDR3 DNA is TGTGCCAGCAGCTTAGTTTCAGGGGGTCGAACTGAAGCTTTCTTT.